This entry concerns a single T cell receptor beta chain. Its specificity is unknown. It was cDNA, reverse transcribed from extracted RNA, that served as the sequencing template. Some clones are missing from TCRdb's copy, which holds only in-frame ones; the method was immunoSEQ multiplex PCR. The repertoire holds about 130,000 clones, 45% to 65% seen once, with less than 5.5% in the top ten. The germline V gene has CDR1 SGHRS and CDR2 YFSETQ. The length of the CDR3 is 14 residues. V lost 0 bases and J 3 bases, leaving 7 bases between the germline ends. This entry belongs to a study of CD8+ T cells in alopecia areata. General study points: Scalp repertoires also include resident alphabeta T cells from normal skin.

This specimen was CD4+ T cells sorted from blood, taken at week 0. The clonotype originates from a human donor with alopecia areata. The chain recombines TRBV5-1 with TRBJ1-3; D remains unclear. The CDR3 loop is CASSLGLGGNTIYF. Here the CDR3 DNA reads TGCGCCAGCAGCTTGGGACTGGGTGGAAACACCATATATTTT.